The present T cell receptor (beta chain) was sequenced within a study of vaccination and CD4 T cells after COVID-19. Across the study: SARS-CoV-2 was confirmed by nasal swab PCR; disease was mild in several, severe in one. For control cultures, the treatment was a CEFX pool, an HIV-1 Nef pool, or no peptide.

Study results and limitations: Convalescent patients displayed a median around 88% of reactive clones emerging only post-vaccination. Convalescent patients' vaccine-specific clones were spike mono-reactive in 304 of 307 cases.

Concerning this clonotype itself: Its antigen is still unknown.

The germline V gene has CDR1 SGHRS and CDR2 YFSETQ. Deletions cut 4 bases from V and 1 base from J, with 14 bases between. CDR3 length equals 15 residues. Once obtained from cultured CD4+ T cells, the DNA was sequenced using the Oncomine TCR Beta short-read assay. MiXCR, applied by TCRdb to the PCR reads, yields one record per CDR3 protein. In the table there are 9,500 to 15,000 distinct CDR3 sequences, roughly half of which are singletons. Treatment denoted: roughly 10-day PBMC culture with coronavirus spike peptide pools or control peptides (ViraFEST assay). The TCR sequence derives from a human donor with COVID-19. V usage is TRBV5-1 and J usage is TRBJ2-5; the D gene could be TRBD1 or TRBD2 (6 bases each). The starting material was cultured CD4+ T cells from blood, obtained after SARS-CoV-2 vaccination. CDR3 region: CASSEGGYFQETQYF. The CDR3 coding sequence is TGCGCCAGCAGCGAGGGGGGTTATTTCCAAGAGACCCAGTACTTC.